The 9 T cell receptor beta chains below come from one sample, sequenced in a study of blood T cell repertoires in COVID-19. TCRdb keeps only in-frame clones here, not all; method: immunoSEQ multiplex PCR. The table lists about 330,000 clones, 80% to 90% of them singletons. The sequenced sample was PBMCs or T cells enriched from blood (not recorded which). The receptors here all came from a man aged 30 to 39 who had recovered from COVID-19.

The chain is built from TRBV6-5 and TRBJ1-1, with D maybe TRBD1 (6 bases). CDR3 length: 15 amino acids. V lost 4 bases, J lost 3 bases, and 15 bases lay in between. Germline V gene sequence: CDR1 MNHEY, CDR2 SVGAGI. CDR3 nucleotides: TGTGCCAGCAGTTTCGACCGCAGGGGATACACTGAAGCTTTCTTT. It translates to CASSFDRRGYTEAFF.

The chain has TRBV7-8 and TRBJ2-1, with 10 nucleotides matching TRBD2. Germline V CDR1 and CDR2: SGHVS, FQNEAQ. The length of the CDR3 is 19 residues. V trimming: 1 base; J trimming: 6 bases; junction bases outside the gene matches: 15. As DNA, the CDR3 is TGTGCCAGCAGCTTAGGTGTGTGGAGCGGGGGGGCAAATCTCAATGAGCAGTTCTTC. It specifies CASSLGVWSGGANLNEQFF.

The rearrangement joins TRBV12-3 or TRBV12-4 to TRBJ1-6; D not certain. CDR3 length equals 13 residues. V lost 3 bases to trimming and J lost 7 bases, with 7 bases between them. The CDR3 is CASSLRMNSPLHF. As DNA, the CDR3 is TGTGCCAGCAGTTTGCGGATGAATTCACCCCTCCACTTT.

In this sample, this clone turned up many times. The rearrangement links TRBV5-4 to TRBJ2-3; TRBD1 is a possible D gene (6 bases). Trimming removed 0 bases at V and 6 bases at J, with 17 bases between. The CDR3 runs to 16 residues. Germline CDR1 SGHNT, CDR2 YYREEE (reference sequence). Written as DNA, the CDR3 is TGTGCCAGCAGCTTGGCCAGGGGCGCCGCTTTGGATACGCAGTATTTT. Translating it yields CASSLARGAALDTQYF.

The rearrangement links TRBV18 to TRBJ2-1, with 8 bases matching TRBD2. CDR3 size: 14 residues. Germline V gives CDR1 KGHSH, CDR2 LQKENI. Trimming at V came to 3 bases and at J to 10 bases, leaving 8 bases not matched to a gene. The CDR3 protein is CASSPVGLAFEQFF. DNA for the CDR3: TGTGCCAGCTCACCGGTTGGACTAGCCTTCGAGCAGTTCTTC.

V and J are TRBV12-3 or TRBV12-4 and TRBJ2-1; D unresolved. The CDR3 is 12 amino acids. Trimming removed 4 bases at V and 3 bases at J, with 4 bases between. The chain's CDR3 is CASSSDYNEQFF. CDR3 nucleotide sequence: TGTGCCAGCAGTTCAGACTACAATGAGCAGTTCTTC.

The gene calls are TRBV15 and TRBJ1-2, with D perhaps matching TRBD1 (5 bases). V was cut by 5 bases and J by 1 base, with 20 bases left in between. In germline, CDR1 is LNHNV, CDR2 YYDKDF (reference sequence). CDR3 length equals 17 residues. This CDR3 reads CATSPDISAEVNYGYTF. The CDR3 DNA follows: TGTGCCACCAGCCCGGACATTTCGGCAGAGGTTAACTATGGCTACACCTTC.

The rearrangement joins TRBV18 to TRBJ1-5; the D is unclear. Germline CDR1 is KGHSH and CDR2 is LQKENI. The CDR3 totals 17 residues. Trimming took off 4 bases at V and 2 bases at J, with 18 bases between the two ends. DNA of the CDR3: TGTGCCAGCTCACGAGCGACACTCGCAGCGGGCAATCAGCCCCAGCATTTT. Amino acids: CASSRATLAAGNQPQHF.

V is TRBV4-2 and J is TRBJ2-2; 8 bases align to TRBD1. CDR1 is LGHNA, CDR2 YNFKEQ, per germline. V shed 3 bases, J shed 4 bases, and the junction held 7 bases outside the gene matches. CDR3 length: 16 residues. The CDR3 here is CASSHSQGAGTGELFF. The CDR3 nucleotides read TGTGCCAGCAGCCACAGCCAGGGGGCGGGCACCGGGGAGCTGTTTTTT.